Listed below are T cell receptor beta chains from one sample, sequenced in a study of T-cell reconstitution after alpha-beta-depleted transplantation in children. TCRdb reprocessed the PCR reads with MiXCR, giving one entry per CDR3 protein. The table records 210,000 or so distinct CDR3 sequences, around 9.9% of them present only once. The material sequenced was PBMCs, taken before TCRalphabeta/CD19-depleted stem cell transplant. The receptor set was obtained from a child in the first two years of life with acute myeloid leukemia, due to receive a stem cell transplant. Both conserved end residues are part of each CDR3. D genes are given only for firm matches. Clone size appears in some rows only: once, few, many, or a class for an expanded clone.

V gene	J gene	D gene	clone size	CDR3 protein	CDR3 DNA
TRBV6-5	TRBJ1-4	.	many	CASSYSVQFNEKLFF	TGTGCCAGCAGTTACTCAGTACAGTTTAATGAAAAACTGTTTTTT
TRBV12-3/TRBV12-4	TRBJ2-3	TRBD2	many	CASSLKGLARASTDTQYF	TGTGCCAGCAGTTTAAAGGGACTAGCGAGAGCAAGCACAGATACGCAGTATTTT
TRBV24-1	TRBJ2-1	.	many	CATSDRLDNEQFF	TGTGCCACCAGTGACCGGTTAGACAATGAGCAGTTCTTC
TRBV5-6	TRBJ2-2	.	.	CASSGTLNTGELFF	TGTGCCAGCAGCGGGACACTCAACACCGGGGAGCTGTTTTTT
TRBV5-1	TRBJ1-1	.	many	CASSPWGENTEAFF	TGCGCCAGCAGCCCCTGGGGGGAGAACACTGAAGCTTTCTTT
TRBV20-1	TRBJ1-1	TRBD1	many	CSARVDRGRAEAFF	TGCAGTGCTAGAGTGGACAGGGGAAGAGCTGAAGCTTTCTTT
TRBV15	TRBJ2-2	.	many	CATSRETHTGELFF	TGTGCCACCAGCAGAGAGACACACACCGGGGAGCTGTTTTTT
TRBV7-6	TRBJ1-2	.	many	CASSSLSRGGYTF	TGTGCCAGCAGCTCCCTTTCCCGGGGTGGCTACACCTTC
TRBV28	TRBJ2-7	.	.	CASSLLGDAAYEQYF	TGTGCCAGCAGTTTATTAGGGGACGCAGCCTACGAGCAGTACTTC
TRBV4-1	TRBJ2-7	.	many	CASRFRDSSSYEQYF	TGCGCCAGCAGGTTCCGGGACTCTAGCTCCTACGAGCAGTACTTC
TRBV20-1	TRBJ1-1	.	many	CSAKKIGGNTEAFF	TGCAGTGCTAAGAAGATAGGGGGGAACACTGAAGCTTTCTTT
TRBV7-2	TRBJ2-4	.	many	CASSFSGTPGDIQYF	TGTGCCAGCAGCTTTTCCGGGACCCCAGGGGACATTCAGTACTTC
TRBV3-1	TRBJ2-3	.	many	CASSSAGLSTTDTQYF	TGTGCCAGCAGCTCGGCGGGCCTGTCTACCACAGATACGCAGTATTTT
TRBV6-1	TRBJ1-1	TRBD1	many	CASKPQPGQGYTEAFF	TGTGCCAGCAAACCCCAACCAGGACAGGGGTACACTGAAGCTTTCTTT
TRBV20-1	TRBJ2-1	TRBD2	many	CSARLAAYNEQFF	TGCAGTGCTAGACTAGCGGCCTACAATGAGCAGTTCTTC
TRBV15	TRBJ1-1	TRBD1	few	CATSSRARSGTGDEAFF	TGTGCCACCAGCAGTCGCGCTAGGTCCGGGACAGGGGATGAAGCTTTCTTT
TRBV19	TRBJ2-1	TRBD2	many	CASSRRASGRAGTYNEQFF	TGTGCCAGTAGTCGTCGGGCTAGCGGGAGGGCCGGAACCTACAATGAGCAGTTCTTC
TRBV7-8	TRBJ2-1	TRBD2	many	CASSRRAFAGDWNEQFF	TGTGCCAGCAGCCGCAGGGCCTTTGCGGGAGACTGGAATGAGCAGTTCTTC
TRBV5-6	TRBJ1-6	TRBD1	many	CASSWDRGHSPLHF	TGTGCCAGCAGCTGGGACAGGGGTCATTCACCCCTCCACTTT
TRBV2	TRBJ2-7	TRBD2	.	CASSESGGPVYEQYF	TGTGCCAGCAGTGAGTCGGGAGGGCCGGTATACGAGCAGTACTTC
TRBV7-2	TRBJ2-7	TRBD1	many	CASRPGPGTGGNEQYF	TGTGCCAGCAGACCAGGGCCTGGGACAGGGGGCAACGAGCAGTACTTC
TRBV20-1	TRBJ2-2	TRBD2	.	CSARGASGNTGELFF	TGCAGTGCTAGAGGTGCTAGCGGGAACACCGGGGAGCTGTTTTTT
TRBV4-2	TRBJ2-7	.	many	CASSREAYYEQYF	TGTGCCAGCAGCCGTGAGGCGTACTACGAGCAGTACTTC
TRBV18	TRBJ2-1	TRBD1	few	CASSPGTGNYNEQFF	TGTGCCAGCTCGCCGGGGACAGGGAACTACAATGAGCAGTTCTTC
TRBV11-2	TRBJ2-7	.	many	CASSLAHGQSSYEQYF	TGTGCCAGCAGCTTAGCCCACGGACAGAGCTCCTACGAGCAGTACTTC
TRBV25-1	TRBJ2-7	.	.	CASSAWGRHEQYF	TGTGCCAGCAGTGCCTGGGGTAGGCACGAGCAGTACTTC
TRBV12-2	TRBJ1-4	.	.	CASRSGATNEKLFF	TGTGCAAGTCGCTCAGGGGCAACTAATGAAAAACTGTTTTTT
TRBV25-1	TRBJ2-3	TRBD2	few	CASNLGLESDTQYF	TGTGCCAGCAACCTAGGACTAGAGTCAGATACGCAGTATTTT
TRBV29-1	TRBJ2-3	TRBD1	many	CSVSGTGFDTQYF	TGCAGCGTTTCCGGGACAGGGTTCGATACGCAGTATTTT
TRBV5-1	TRBJ2-7	.	many	CASSLEGDPYEQYF	TGCGCCAGCAGCTTGGAGGGGGACCCCTACGAGCAGTACTTC
TRBV12-3/TRBV12-4	TRBJ1-2	TRBD1	many	CAGSGTGSYGYTF	TGTGCCGGGAGCGGGACAGGGAGCTATGGCTACACCTTC
TRBV12-3/TRBV12-4	TRBJ2-6	.	many	CASSLLLTGANVLTF	TGTGCCAGCAGTTTGTTATTGACTGGGGCCAACGTCCTGACTTTC
TRBV7-7	TRBJ2-1	.	many	CASSLRVLDEQFF	TGTGCCAGCAGCTTAAGGGTCTTGGATGAGCAGTTCTTC
TRBV14	TRBJ1-5	TRBD1	many	CASSQRRDSVFYSNQPQHF	TGTGCCAGCAGCCAACGCCGGGACAGTGTGTTTTATAGCAATCAGCCCCAGCATTTT
TRBV13	TRBJ1-1	.	few	CASRDGQNTEAFF	TGTGCCAGCAGGGACGGCCAAAACACTGAAGCTTTCTTT
TRBV5-1	TRBJ1-2	.	many	CASSPLMQGGYTF	TGCGCCAGCAGTCCGCTGATGCAGGGTGGCTACACCTTC
TRBV12-3/TRBV12-4	TRBJ2-2	.	many	CASTPFPKNTGELFF	TGTGCCAGCACCCCCTTCCCTAAGAACACCGGGGAGCTGTTTTTT
TRBV20-1	TRBJ2-5	TRBD2	many	CSAQGLAGVLETQYF	TGCAGTGCTCAGGGACTAGCGGGAGTTTTAGAGACCCAGTACTTC
TRBV5-1	TRBJ2-7	TRBD1	few	CASSSTGLNEQYF	TGCGCCAGCAGCTCGACAGGGCTCAACGAGCAGTACTTC
TRBV12-3/TRBV12-4	TRBJ2-1	TRBD2	many	CASSSPGTSTLDEQFF	TGTGCCAGCAGTTCACCCGGGACTAGCACCCTCGATGAGCAGTTCTTC
TRBV3-1	TRBJ2-1	.	few	CASSQRVSFSEQFF	TGTGCCAGCAGCCAGAGGGTGTCATTTAGTGAGCAGTTCTTC
TRBV20-1	TRBJ1-1	.	many	CSARDYQKWAFF	TGCAGTGCTAGAGATTACCAGAAATGGGCTTTCTTT
TRBV6-1	TRBJ1-2	TRBD1	many	CASSKGQGVNYGYTF	TGTGCCAGCAGCAAGGGACAGGGGGTGAACTATGGCTACACCTTC
TRBV6-5	TRBJ2-2	TRBD1	few	CASSYTWTGLEGELFF	TGTGCCAGCAGTTACACATGGACAGGGCTTGAAGGGGAGCTGTTTTTT
TRBV5-5	TRBJ1-5	.	many	CASSRGGDQPQHF	TGTGCCAGCAGCCGGGGGGGCGATCAGCCCCAGCATTTT
TRBV7-9	TRBJ2-3	.	many	CASSFHLEADTQYF	TGTGCCAGCAGCTTTCACCTGGAGGCAGATACGCAGTATTTT
TRBV6-5	TRBJ1-2	.	many	CASSYLYRDGYTF	TGTGCCAGCAGTTACTTATACAGGGATGGCTACACCTTC
TRBV5-1	TRBJ1-5	.	many	CASSTTGLNQPQHF	TGCGCCAGCAGCACCACAGGTCTGAATCAGCCCCAGCATTTT
TRBV14	TRBJ1-6	.	many	CASSPTVGSGSPLHF	TGTGCCAGCAGCCCTACAGTAGGGTCGGGTTCACCCCTCCACTTT
TRBV5-1	TRBJ2-2	TRBD1	few	CASRPDRGATGELFF	TGCGCCAGCAGACCCGACAGGGGTGCCACCGGGGAGCTGTTTTTT
TRBV29-1	TRBJ1-1	.	many	CSATTGMNTEAFF	TGCAGCGCAACGACAGGAATGAACACTGAAGCTTTCTTT
TRBV15	TRBJ2-4	TRBD1	many	CATSRTGTGIGIQYF	TGTGCCACCAGCAGAACCGGGACAGGGATAGGCATTCAGTACTTC
TRBV5-1	TRBJ1-4	TRBD1	many	CASSLTGVNNEKLFF	TGCGCCAGCAGCTTGACAGGGGTCAATAATGAAAAACTGTTTTTT